A single sample gave rise to the 27 T cell receptor beta chains below, sequenced in a study of T-cell reconstitution after alpha-beta-depleted transplantation in children. Researchers prepared the TCRbeta library using unique molecular identifiers, the study reports. TCRdb itself ran the PCR reads through MiXCR, one entry per CDR3 protein. The profile covers about 500,000 distinct CDR3 sequences, with over 25% appearing a single time and 2% to 2.5% taken by the ten largest. The sequencing used PBMCs from the stem cell graft donor, collected from the stem cell graft. Receptors originate from a human donor who donated a stem cell graft to a child with aplastic anemia.

This chain connects TRBV7-2 to TRBJ2-1, with D possibly TRBD2 on 5 matching bases. Germline V gene sequence: CDR1 SGHTA, CDR2 FQGNSA. The CDR3 has 16 residues. The ends were cut back, 3 bases at V and 7 bases at J, with 19 bases in the middle. CDR3 DNA sequence: TGTGCCAGCAGCTTTCTGGGAGTAAGGTCGGGTAATGAGCAGTTCTTC. Translated, it gives CASSFLGVRSGNEQFF.

This clonotype came up once. The rearrangement links TRBV18 to TRBJ2-2; D is perhaps TRBD2 (6 bases). Per the germline V gene, CDR1 is KGHSH and CDR2 is LQKENI. The CDR3 covers 14 residues. Trimming cost V 6 bases and J 8 bases, with 16 bases left between them. The CDR3 loop is CASSGLPTGGELFF. For the CDR3, the DNA is TGTGCCAGCTCGGGACTCCCTACGGGAGGGGAGCTGTTTTTT.

The genes are TRBV6-2 or TRBV6-3 and TRBJ2-2; 9 bases line up with TRBD2. Looked up from germline, CDR1 is MNHEY and CDR2 is SVGEGT. After removal of 7 bases from V and 4 bases from J, the junction contained 4 bases not matched to a gene. The CDR3 has 14 residues. The CDR3 nucleotides read TGTGCCAGCATCGCGGGAGGGAGCACCGGGGAGCTGTTTTTT. Its protein product is CASIAGGSTGELFF.

The rearrangement joins TRBV29-1 to TRBJ1-3; 12 bases map to TRBD1. In germline, CDR1 is SQVTM, CDR2 ANQGSEA. The CDR3 has 15 residues. After removal of 6 bases from V and 3 bases from J, the junction contained 6 bases not matched to a gene. For the CDR3, the DNA is TGCAGCGTCGCCGGGACAGGGGGCTTTGGAAACACCATATATTTT. This codes for CSVAGTGGFGNTIYF.

This clonotype was recorded a few times. This sequence joins TRBV6-5 and TRBJ1-2; D ambiguous. Trimming removed 4 bases at V and 7 bases at J, with 13 bases between. This CDR3 has 13 amino acids. Germline V gives CDR1 MNHEY, CDR2 SVGAGI. CDR3 loop: CASSSVAARGYTF. CDR3 DNA sequence: TGTGCCAGCAGTTCCGTGGCGGCGCGTGGCTACACCTTC.

The chain combines TRBV12-3 or TRBV12-4 with TRBJ2-5; either TRBD1 or TRBD2 may supply D (5 bases each). The CDR3 runs 13 residues. Trimming removed 8 bases from V and 5 bases from J, with 15 bases in between. This chain's CDR3 is CASSFPGPETQYF. In nucleotides, the CDR3 is TGTGCCAGCTCTTTCCCGGGGCCGGAGACCCAGTACTTC.

The chain links TRBV7-2 to TRBJ2-7; TRBD1 or TRBD2 may be the D gene (5 bases each). This CDR3 is built from 16 residues. V lost 4 bases, J lost 7 bases, and 23 bases lay in between. Germline lookup yields CDR1 SGHTA and CDR2 FQGNSA. The CDR3 loop reads CASSSYTGTYWWEQYF. The CDR3 region has the DNA TGTGCCAGCAGCTCGTATACCGGGACCTACTGGTGGGAGCAGTACTTC.

The table lists this clonotype with a few counts. The genes are TRBV9 and TRBJ1-5; D is ambiguous. Trimming stripped 0 bases from V and 3 bases from J, with 10 bases between. CDR1 is SGDLS and CDR2 is YYNGEE in the germline V gene. This CDR3 spans 15 amino acids. The CDR3 DNA sequence: TGTGCCAGCAGCGTAGACTGGACGGCCAATCAGCCCCAGCATTTT. Translating gives CASSVDWTANQPQHF.

V is TRBV24-1 and J is TRBJ1-5; TRBD1 agrees at 7 bases. Germline-derived CDR1 and CDR2 are KGHDR and SFDVKD. The CDR3 is 15 amino acids. J lost 2 bases, V lost 4 bases, and 4 bases had no gene match. CDR3 region: CATSDPRGGNQPQHF. DNA of the CDR3: TGTGCCACCAGTGACCCCAGGGGGGGCAATCAGCCCCAGCATTTT.

This clonotype was seen only a few times. V is TRBV20-1 and J is TRBJ1-2; weak D call: TRBD1 (6 bases). From germline, CDR1 is DFQATT and CDR2 SNEGSKA (reference sequence). V lost 3 bases and J 3 bases, leaving 14 bases between the germline ends. The CDR3 spans 14 residues. The CDR3 nucleotides are TGCAGTGCTAGTGTTGCCGGGACATACTATGGCTACACCTTC. It is translated as CSASVAGTYYGYTF.

This clonotype was seen more than once but under ten times. V is TRBV5-1 and J is TRBJ2-1; D is ambiguous. The CDR3 is made up of 12 amino acids. Trimming shortened V by 3 bases and J by 4 bases, and 5 bases separated the two germline ends. Germline V lookup: CDR1 SGHRS, CDR2 YFSETQ. In DNA form, the CDR3 reads TGCGCCAGCAGCTACCAATACAATGAGCAGTTCTTC. Its protein product is CASSYQYNEQFF.

The rearrangement links TRBV14 to TRBJ2-1, with D unclear. V lost 4 bases to trimming and J lost 7 bases, with 20 bases between them. This CDR3 comprises 16 residues. The germline V gene has CDR1 SGHDN and CDR2 FVKESK. The CDR3 DNA follows: TGTGCCAGCAGCCCCTCCCCCGAAAGTGTCATAAATGAGCAGTTCTTC. Amino acid sequence: CASSPSPESVINEQFF.

The rearrangement uses TRBV5-5 and TRBJ1-4; the D is unclear. The CDR3 has 15 amino acids. V shed 2 bases and J shed 0 bases, with 8 bases lying between them. The V gene's germline CDR1 is SGHKS and CDR2 YYEKEE (reference sequence). The CDR3 spells CASSFMVTTNEKLFF. The CDR3 region has the DNA TGTGCCAGCAGCTTTATGGTTACAACTAATGAAAAACTGTTTTTT.

In DNA, the CDR3 is TGCGCCAGCAGTGGGACTAGCGGGACTAGCACAGATACGCAGTATTTT. Its protein is CASSGTSGTSTDTQYF. The chain combines TRBV5-1 with TRBJ2-3; 13 bases agree with TRBD2. This CDR3 spans 16 amino acids. V was clipped by 5 bases and J by 0 bases; unmatched bases: 3. CDR1 and CDR2 from the germline V gene are SGHRS and YFSETQ. The variable domain in full, completed from reference TRBV5-1 and TRBJ2-3, reads KAGVTQTPRYLIKTRGQQVTLSCSPISGHRSVSWYQQTPGQGLQFLFEYFSETQRNKGNFPGRFSGRQFSNSRSEMNVSTLELGDSALYLCASSGTSGTSTDTQYFGPGTRLTVL.

This clonotype occurred a few times. The CDR3 bases are TGTGCCAGCAGCGCACAGGGTAGGAGCTACAATGAGCAGTTCTTC. Translating it yields CASSAQGRSYNEQFF. This chain joins TRBV7-2 and TRBJ2-1; D might be TRBD1 (6 bases). Trimming pared 5 bases from V and 3 bases from J, leaving 14 bases between. The germline gives CDR1 SGHTA, CDR2 FQGNSA. The CDR3 totals 15 residues.

This clonotype was counted a few times. The chain combines TRBV4-2 with TRBJ1-1; TRBD1 might be the D (6 bases). This CDR3 contains 15 residues. The ends were cut back, 4 bases at V and 1 base at J, with 13 bases in the middle. CDR1 is LGHNA, CDR2 YNFKEQ, per germline. The CDR3 DNA sequence: TGTGCCAGCAGCCTCACCGGGACAAAGAACACTGAAGCTTTCTTT. Translating gives CASSLTGTKNTEAFF.

V gene TRBV5-1 combines with J gene TRBJ2-4, with 7 bases identical to TRBD1. The V gene end was trimmed by 4 bases and the J gene end by 4 bases; junction bases not matched to a gene: 5. This CDR3 region has 14 residues. Per germline, CDR1 SGHRS and CDR2 YFSETQ. The CDR3 loop is CASSADREKNIQYF. The CDR3 coding sequence is TGCGCCAGCAGCGCTGACAGGGAGAAAAACATTCAGTACTTC.

V usage is TRBV14 and J usage is TRBJ2-7, with TRBD1 identical over 7 bases. CDR1 and CDR2 (germline): SGHDN, FVKESK. J was trimmed by 5 bases and V by 1 base; bases with no gene match: 8. The CDR3 is 15 amino acids. The CDR3 DNA reads TGTGCCAGCAGCCAAGGCCGCACAGGGGTCCACGAGCAGTACGTC. Amino acids: CASSQGRTGVHEQYV.

The chain links TRBV29-1 to TRBJ2-3; D possibly corresponds to TRBD2 (5 bases). V was pared by 6 bases and J by 3 bases, with 10 bases between. CDR3 length: 12 residues. From germline, CDR1 is SQVTM and CDR2 ANQGSEA. The CDR3 coding sequence is TGCAGCGTCTACCCGGGGACAGATACGCAGTATTTT. Translation gives CSVYPGTDTQYF.

The chain combines TRBV20-1 with TRBJ1-6, with D possibly matching TRBD1 (6 bases). Trimming stripped 6 bases from V and 8 bases from J, with 14 bases between. The germline V gene has CDR1 DFQATT and CDR2 SNEGSKA (reference sequence). The CDR3 sequence is 13 residues long. CDR3: CSAPRGWYSPLHF. The CDR3 bases are TGCAGTGCCCCAAGGGGGTGGTATTCACCCCTCCACTTT.

J is TRBJ2-4 and V is TRBV7-2; D is perhaps TRBD1 or TRBD2 (5 bases each). The CDR3 contains 13 residues. Trimming removed 5 bases at V and 10 bases at J, with 15 bases between. The germline V gene encodes CDR1 SGHTA and CDR2 FQGNSA. The CDR3 coding sequence is TGTGCCAGCAGCATGAGTCGAGGGGCGATTCAGTACTTC. Amino acid sequence: CASSMSRGAIQYF.

This clonotype was found a few times. The V gene is TRBV6-1, the J gene TRBJ2-7; TRBD2 aligns across 9 bases. Germline CDR1 and CDR2: MNHNS and SASEGT. The junction had 6 bases not matched to a gene; V was cut back by 6 bases and J by 0 bases. The CDR3 is made up of 15 amino acids. CDR3 sequence (DNA): TGTGCCAGCAGCCCATGGACTAGCGCCTCCTACGAGCAGTACTTC. Translated, it gives CASSPWTSASYEQYF.

The chain employs TRBV7-2 and TRBJ2-4; 7 bases line up with TRBD2. This CDR3 has 14 amino acids. V trimming: 5 bases; J trimming: 3 bases; junction bases outside the gene matches: 4. Germline V CDR1 and CDR2: SGHTA, FQGNSA. The CDR3 loop is CASSRERDKNIQYF. CDR3 in DNA: TGTGCCAGCAGCCGAGAGCGGGACAAAAACATTCAGTACTTC. Combining the CDR3 with reference TRBV7-2 and TRBJ2-4 gives the whole variable domain GAGVSQSPSNKVTEKGKDVELRCDPISGHTALYWYRQSLGQGLEFLIYFQGNSAPDKSGLPSDRFSAERTGGSVSTLTIQRTQQEDSAVYLCASSRERDKNIQYFGAGTRLSVL.

J is TRBJ2-2 and V is TRBV5-1; D is possibly TRBD1 or TRBD2 (5 bases each). The V and J ends lost 7 bases and 6 bases respectively, with 13 bases between them. Germline V lookup: CDR1 SGHRS, CDR2 YFSETQ. The CDR3 has 13 residues. CDR3 nucleotide sequence: TGCGCCAGCGTACAGGACTCCCCCGGGGAGCTGTTTTTT. The encoded protein is CASVQDSPGELFF.

This chain uses TRBV29-1 with TRBJ2-7, with D tentatively TRBD1 (6 bases). This CDR3 has 14 residues. CDR1 is SQVTM and CDR2 is ANQGSEA in the germline V gene. The V and J ends lost 5 bases and 0 bases respectively, with 14 bases between them. The CDR3 spells CSVTGTSDSYEQYF. The CDR3 nucleotides read TGCAGCGTTACAGGGACGTCAGACTCCTACGAGCAGTACTTC.

This clonotype was detected only a few times. The chain joins TRBV30 to TRBJ2-7; TRBD2 might be the D (5 bases). The CDR3 contains 11 residues. Germline values: CDR1 GTSNPN, CDR2 SVGIG (reference sequence). The CDR3 coding sequence is TGTGGCTCGGGGTCGCGGAATGAGCAGTACTTC. Translating it yields CGSGSRNEQYF.

The table lists this clonotype with a few counts. The chain couples TRBV12-3 or TRBV12-4 to TRBJ2-1, with 14 positions matching TRBD2. J gave up 6 bases and V 4 bases, and 2 bases lay outside the gene matches. The CDR3 is 15 residues long. CDR3 loop: CASSWGLAGVNEQFF. The CDR3 DNA reads as TGTGCCAGCAGTTGGGGACTAGCGGGAGTCAATGAGCAGTTCTTC.